This T cell receptor beta chain was sequenced for a study of cytomegalovirus exposure and HLA in healthy donors. Study overall: An earlier analysis found 117 million unique TCR beta sequences from 150 million to 200 million T cells. Study-wide points: A later analysis found that most CMV-associated TCR beta chains appeared HLA-restricted. Analysis performed later showed TCR beta chains linked to HLA being more clonally expanded than equally common others.

Use of 60 Vbeta and 13 Jbeta primers characterized the PCR. Using immunoSEQ multiplex PCR, the repertoire was profiled, and TCRdb retains in-frame clones only, with some absent. This sample yields roughly 150,000 clones, of which roughly 82% are seen a single time; about 1.6% belongs to the top ten. In the case of this clone: Antigen: not known.

The clonotype was recovered from a girl between 10 and 17 years old in good health and CMV-seropositive. The sample consisted of PBMCs.

The CDR3 DNA is TGTGCCAGCAGTGAAGGGGCGGGGGGGGGAGAGACCCAGTACTTC. It codes for CASSEGAGGGETQYF. The chain joins TRBV6-1 to TRBJ2-5, with 9 bases matching TRBD2. V trimming: 1 base; J trimming: 4 bases; junction bases outside the gene matches: 4. The CDR3 sequence is 15 residues long. Looked up from germline, CDR1 is MNHNS and CDR2 is SASEGT.